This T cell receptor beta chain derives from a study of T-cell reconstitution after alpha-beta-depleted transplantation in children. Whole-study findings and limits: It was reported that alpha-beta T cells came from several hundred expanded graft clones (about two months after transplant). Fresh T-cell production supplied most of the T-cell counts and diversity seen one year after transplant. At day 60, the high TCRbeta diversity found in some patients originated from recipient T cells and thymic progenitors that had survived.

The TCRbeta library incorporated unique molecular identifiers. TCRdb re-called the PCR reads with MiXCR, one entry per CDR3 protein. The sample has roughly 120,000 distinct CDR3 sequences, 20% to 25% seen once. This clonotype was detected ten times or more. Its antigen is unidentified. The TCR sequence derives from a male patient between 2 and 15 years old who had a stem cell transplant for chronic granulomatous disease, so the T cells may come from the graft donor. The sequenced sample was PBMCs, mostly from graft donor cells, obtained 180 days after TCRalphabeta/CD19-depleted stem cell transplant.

The CDR3 loop is CAISELGGTYTEAFF. In DNA form, the CDR3 reads TGTGCCATCAGTGAGTTAGGGGGCACATACACTGAAGCTTTCTTT. The chain joins TRBV10-3 to TRBJ1-1; 7 bases line up with TRBD1. V dropped 1 base and J dropped 3; count of bases not matched to a gene: 5. The CDR3 runs 15 residues. Germline V gene sequence: CDR1 ENHRY, CDR2 SYGVKD.